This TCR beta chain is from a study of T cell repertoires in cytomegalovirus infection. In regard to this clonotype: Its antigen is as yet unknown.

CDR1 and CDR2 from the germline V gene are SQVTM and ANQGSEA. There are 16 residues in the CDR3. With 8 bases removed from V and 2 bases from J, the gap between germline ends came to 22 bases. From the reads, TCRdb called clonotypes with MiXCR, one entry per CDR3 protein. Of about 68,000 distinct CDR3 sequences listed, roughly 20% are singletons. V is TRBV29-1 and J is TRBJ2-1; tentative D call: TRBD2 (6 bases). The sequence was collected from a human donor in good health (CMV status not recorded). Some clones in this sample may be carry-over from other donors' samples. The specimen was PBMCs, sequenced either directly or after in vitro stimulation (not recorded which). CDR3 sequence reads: CSTDNGGVGTYNEQFF. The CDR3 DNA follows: TGCAGCACTGACAACGGCGGGGTTGGGACCTACAATGAGCAGTTCTTC.